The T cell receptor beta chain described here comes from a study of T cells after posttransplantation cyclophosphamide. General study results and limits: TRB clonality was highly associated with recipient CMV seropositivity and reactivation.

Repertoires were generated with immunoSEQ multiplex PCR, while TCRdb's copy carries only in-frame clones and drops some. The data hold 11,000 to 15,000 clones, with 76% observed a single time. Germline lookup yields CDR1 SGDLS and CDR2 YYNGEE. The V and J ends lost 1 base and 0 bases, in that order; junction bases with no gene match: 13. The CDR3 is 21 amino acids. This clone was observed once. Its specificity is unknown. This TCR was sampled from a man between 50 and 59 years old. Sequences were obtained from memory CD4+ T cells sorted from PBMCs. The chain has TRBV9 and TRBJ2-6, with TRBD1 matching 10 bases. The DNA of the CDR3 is TGTGCCAGCAGCGTACAACCCCTCAGGGACAGGGGTGTCTCTGGGGCCAACGTCCTGACTTTC. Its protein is CASSVQPLRDRGVSGANVLTF.